This is a list of T cell receptor beta chains from one sample in a study of shared clonotypes between healthy human individuals. The assay was immunoSEQ multiplex PCR, and TCRdb's table has in-frame clones only and misses some. Altogether about 1.1 million clones are present, approximately 77% being singletons, with the ten largest covering more than 0.85%. The sequencing sample was made of memory CD4+ T cells from PBMCs. The receptors shown here come from a man between 18 and 35 years old in good health. Some clones in this sample may be carry-over from other donors' samples. Both conserved end residues are part of each CDR3. D genes are given only for firm matches. Clone sizes are given selectively: once, few, many, or a class where the clone is expanded.

v_call,clone_size,d_call,j_call,cdr3_nt,cdr3_aa
TRBV5-4,.,.,TRBJ1-4,TGTGCCAGCAGCCCGGACAGCAGAACTAATGAAAAACTGTTTTTT,CASSPDSRTNEKLFF
TRBV6-5,.,.,TRBJ1-2,TGTGCCAGCAGTTACAGGGCCCTGAACTATGGCTACACCTTC,CASSYRALNYGYTF
TRBV4-1,.,TRBD1,TRBJ2-1,TGCGCCAGCAGCCAAGATGGACGGGACAGGGGTATGCATGAGCAGTTCTTC,CASSQDGRDRGMHEQFF
TRBV7-9,.,.,TRBJ2-6,TGTGCCAGCAGCTCGTCTCGGATCTCTGGGGCCAACGTCCTGACTTTC,CASSSSRISGANVLTF
TRBV10-1,.,TRBD1,TRBJ1-5,TGCGCCAGCAAATCAGGGGGCCATCAGCCCCAGCATTTT,CASKSGGHQPQHF
TRBV5-1,.,.,TRBJ1-5,TGCGCCAGCAGCTTGGGTGATGGGCCCACTCAGCCCCAGCATTTT,CASSLGDGPTQPQHF
TRBV6-1,.,TRBD1,TRBJ1-4,TGTGCCAGCAGTTCGGGACAGACACTTAATGAAAAACTGTTTTTT,CASSSGQTLNEKLFF
TRBV2,.,.,TRBJ2-5,TGTGCCACCGCAGCGGCCCCCTCGGTGCCCCAGTACTTC,CATAAAPSVPQYF
TRBV6-5,.,.,TRBJ2-7,TGTGCCAGCAGAGCGAGACAAAAATTCTCCTACGAGCAGTACTTC,CASRARQKFSYEQYF
TRBV29-1,.,.,TRBJ2-3,TGCAGCGTTTCAGGCGGGGCTACCACAGATACGCAGTATTTT,CSVSGGATTDTQYF
TRBV28,.,TRBD2,TRBJ2-3,TGTGCCAGCAGTTTTTCCCTAGCGGGAGATACGCAGTATTTT,CASSFSLAGDTQYF
TRBV25-1,.,.,TRBJ1-2,TGTGCCAGCAGCCGGGGTCAGAACTATGGCTACACCTTC,CASSRGQNYGYTF
TRBV7-2,.,.,TRBJ2-5,TGTGCCAGCAGCTTAGTCGCATCCGTGGAGACCCAGTACTTC,CASSLVASVETQYF
TRBV27,.,TRBD1,TRBJ2-3,TGTGCCAGCAGTCCCTACCCGACAGGGCGAGGTACAGATACGCAGTATTTT,CASSPYPTGRGTDTQYF
TRBV5-4,.,.,TRBJ2-3,TGTGCCAGCAGCAGCCCCGACGGAGGGGCGGGGTATTTT,CASSSPDGGAGYF
TRBV18,.,TRBD2,TRBJ2-5,TGTGCCAGCTCACCACAGCGGGAGTGGGGAGAGACCCAGTACTTC,CASSPQREWGETQYF
TRBV5-1,.,.,TRBJ2-7,TGCGCCAGCAGCGGCGACGGTTCCTCCTACGAGCAGTACTTC,CASSGDGSSYEQYF
TRBV10-3,few,.,TRBJ1-5,TGTGCCAGCAGGGACGACAGCGTAAGGCCCCAGCATTTT,CASRDDSVRPQHF
TRBV9,.,.,TRBJ2-6,TGTGCCAGCAGCGTTCAGAGGGCAGGGGCCAACGTCCTGACTTTC,CASSVQRAGANVLTF
TRBV9,once,.,TRBJ1-4,TGTGCCAGCAGCGTAGAATCCGGAAAACTGTTTTTT,CASSVESGKLFF
TRBV27,.,TRBD2,TRBJ2-4,TGTGCCAGGACCATCCAAACTAGCGGGATTGGGGCGGGGGCCAAAAACATTCAGTACTTC,CARTIQTSGIGAGAKNIQYF
TRBV28,.,.,TRBJ1-3,TGTGCCAGCAGCTTGAACCTGGGATACCCGGACACCATATATTTT,CASSLNLGYPDTIYF
TRBV19,.,.,TRBJ1-6,TGTGCCAGTAGTATTCCTGGACAGCTGGGGTCACCCCTCCACTTT,CASSIPGQLGSPLHF
TRBV19,.,TRBD1,TRBJ1-3,TGTGCCAGTAAGGACAGGTCTGGAAACACCATATATTTT,CASKDRSGNTIYF
TRBV14,.,.,TRBJ2-5,TGTGCCAGCAGCCAGCAGCTCCAAGAGACCCAGTACTTC,CASSQQLQETQYF
TRBV9,once,.,TRBJ2-7,TGTGCCAGCAGCCCCGATAACTACGAGCAGTACTTC,CASSPDNYEQYF
TRBV5-1,.,.,TRBJ1-1,TGCGCCAGCAGCTCCCAGGGGAGGAACACTGAAGCTTTCTTT,CASSSQGRNTEAFF
TRBV11-2,.,TRBD2,TRBJ2-7,TGTGCCAGCAGCTTCACCACTATAGCGGGATGGAGTACCGAGCAGTACTTC,CASSFTTIAGWSTEQYF
TRBV2,.,TRBD2,TRBJ2-3,TGTGCCAGCAGTGGGAGGACTAGCGGAGATACGCAGTATTTT,CASSGRTSGDTQYF
TRBV10-3,.,.,TRBJ2-1,TGTGCCACTACCGGGGCAGTGCCCAATGAGCAGTTCTTC,CATTGAVPNEQFF
TRBV7-2,.,.,TRBJ1-2,TGTGCCAGCAGTTCCCTCTCCTATCAGGGCCTCAACTATGGCTACACCTTC,CASSSLSYQGLNYGYTF
TRBV28,.,.,TRBJ2-3,TGTGCCAGCAGTTTATCTAGCACAGATACGCAGTATTTT,CASSLSSTDTQYF
TRBV7-2,.,.,TRBJ1-2,TGTGCCAGCAGCTTAGTCTCGGCAGGACCTTATGGCTACACCTTC,CASSLVSAGPYGYTF
TRBV7-2,once,TRBD1,TRBJ2-7,TGTGCCAGCAGCTCCCGGACAGGGGTGGCAGGCGAGCAGTACTTC,CASSSRTGVAGEQYF
TRBV5-1,.,TRBD2,TRBJ2-5,TGCGCCAGCAGCCTAGCGGGTGGTGAGACCCAGTACTTC,CASSLAGGETQYF
TRBV6-1,.,.,TRBJ2-6,TGTGCCACGTCACCATCTGGGGCCAACGTCCTGACTTTC,CATSPSGANVLTF
TRBV21-1,.,.,TRBJ2-7,TGTGCCAGCACTCGCCCCCCAAGGTACGAGCAGTACTTC,CASTRPPRYEQYF
TRBV28,.,.,TRBJ2-7,TGTGCCAGCAGTTCCCGACACCAGCCCAAGACCCGGATCGACGAGCAGTACTTC,CASSSRHQPKTRIDEQYF
TRBV7-9,.,.,TRBJ2-3,TGTGCCAGCAGCTCACGACAGCCTAGCACAGATACGCAGTATTTT,CASSSRQPSTDTQYF
TRBV7-9,.,TRBD1,TRBJ2-1,TGTGCCAGCTTTGGGGACAGCTTCTACAATGAGCAGTTCTTC,CASFGDSFYNEQFF
TRBV29-1,.,TRBD2,TRBJ2-7,TGCAGCGTCATAGCGGGAGTATTCTCCGGCGAGCAGTACTTC,CSVIAGVFSGEQYF
TRBV7-2,.,.,TRBJ2-7,TGTGCCAGCAGCTTAAACCCAGATCCGCGTGCCTACGAGCAGTACTTC,CASSLNPDPRAYEQYF
TRBV29-1,.,TRBD1,TRBJ1-1,TGCAGCGTTTCAGGAAACGGACAGGGGGGCACTGAAGCTTTCTTT,CSVSGNGQGGTEAFF
TRBV6-1,.,.,TRBJ1-1,TGTGCCAGCACCTTTGATCTGAACACTGAAGCTTTCTTT,CASTFDLNTEAFF
TRBV5-1,.,TRBD2,TRBJ2-1,TGCGCCAGCAGCTTGGGGACTAGCGGGAGATTAGATGAGCAGTTCTTC,CASSLGTSGRLDEQFF
TRBV28,few,.,TRBJ2-1,TGTGCCAGCACCCCCATCTCCTACAATGAGCAGTTCTTC,CASTPISYNEQFF
TRBV10-2,.,.,TRBJ1-1,TGCGCCAGCAGCTACTCCCCGACGGGCATGGCTGCTTTCTTT,CASSYSPTGMAAFF